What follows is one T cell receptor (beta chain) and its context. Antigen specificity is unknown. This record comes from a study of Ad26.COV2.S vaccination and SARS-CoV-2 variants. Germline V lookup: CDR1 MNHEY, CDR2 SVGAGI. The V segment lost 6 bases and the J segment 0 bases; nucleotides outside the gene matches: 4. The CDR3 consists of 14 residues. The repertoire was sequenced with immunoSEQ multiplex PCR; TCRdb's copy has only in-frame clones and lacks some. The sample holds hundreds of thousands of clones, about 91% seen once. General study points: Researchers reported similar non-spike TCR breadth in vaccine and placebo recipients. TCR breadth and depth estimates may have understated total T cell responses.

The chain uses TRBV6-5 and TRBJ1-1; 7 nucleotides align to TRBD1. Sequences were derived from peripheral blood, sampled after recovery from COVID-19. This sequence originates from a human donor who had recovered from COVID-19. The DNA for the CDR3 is TGTGCCAGCAGGTCGGGACAGTTGAACACTGAAGCTTTCTTT. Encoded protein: CASRSGQLNTEAFF.